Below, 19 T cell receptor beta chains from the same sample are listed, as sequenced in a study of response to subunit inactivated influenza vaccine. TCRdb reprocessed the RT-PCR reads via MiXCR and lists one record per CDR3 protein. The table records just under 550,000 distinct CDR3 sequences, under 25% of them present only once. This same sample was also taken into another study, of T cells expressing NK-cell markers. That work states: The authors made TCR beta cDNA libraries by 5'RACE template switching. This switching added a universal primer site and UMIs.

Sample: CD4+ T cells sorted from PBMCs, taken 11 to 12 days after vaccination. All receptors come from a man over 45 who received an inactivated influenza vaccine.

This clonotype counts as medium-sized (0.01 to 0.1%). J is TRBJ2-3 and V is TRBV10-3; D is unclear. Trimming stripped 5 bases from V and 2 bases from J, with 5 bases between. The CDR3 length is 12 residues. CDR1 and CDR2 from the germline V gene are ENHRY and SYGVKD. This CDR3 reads CAISPTTDTQYF. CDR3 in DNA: TGTGCCATCAGTCCAACCACAGATACGCAGTATTTT.

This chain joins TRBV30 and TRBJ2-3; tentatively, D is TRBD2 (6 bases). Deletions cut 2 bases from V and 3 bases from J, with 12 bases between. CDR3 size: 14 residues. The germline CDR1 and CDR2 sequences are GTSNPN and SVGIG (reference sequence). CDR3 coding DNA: TGTGCCTGGAGTCCCGGGGGACGGACAGATACGCAGTATTTT. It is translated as CAWSPGGRTDTQYF.

In DNA, the CDR3 is TGTGCCAGCACCGGGGCGAATTGGGTGAACACTGAAGCTTTCTTT. Amino acid sequence: CASTGANWVNTEAFF. The V gene is TRBV12-3 or TRBV12-4, the J gene TRBJ1-1; D perhaps matches TRBD1 (5 bases). Between the trimmed V and J ends, which lost 7 bases and 0 bases, there was a span of 15 bases. CDR3 length equals 15 residues.

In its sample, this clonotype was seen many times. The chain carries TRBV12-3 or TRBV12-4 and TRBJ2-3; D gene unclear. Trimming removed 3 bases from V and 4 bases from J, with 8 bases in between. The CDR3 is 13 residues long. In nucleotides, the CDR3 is TGTGCCAGCAGTTTTTCGGAGCCAGATACGCAGTATTTT. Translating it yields CASSFSEPDTQYF.

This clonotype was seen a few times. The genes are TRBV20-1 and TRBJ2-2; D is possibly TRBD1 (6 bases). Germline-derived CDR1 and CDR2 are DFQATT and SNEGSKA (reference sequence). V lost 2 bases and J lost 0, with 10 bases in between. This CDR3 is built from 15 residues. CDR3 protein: CSARQGSSNTGELFF. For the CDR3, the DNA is TGCAGTGCTAGACAGGGGTCCTCGAACACCGGGGAGCTGTTTTTT.

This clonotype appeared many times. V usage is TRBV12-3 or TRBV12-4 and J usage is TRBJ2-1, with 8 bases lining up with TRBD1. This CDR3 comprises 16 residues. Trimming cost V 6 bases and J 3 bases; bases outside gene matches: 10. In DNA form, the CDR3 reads TGTGCCAGCAGACCAGCCGGGACAGGACACTACAATGAGCAGTTCTTC. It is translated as CASRPAGTGHYNEQFF.

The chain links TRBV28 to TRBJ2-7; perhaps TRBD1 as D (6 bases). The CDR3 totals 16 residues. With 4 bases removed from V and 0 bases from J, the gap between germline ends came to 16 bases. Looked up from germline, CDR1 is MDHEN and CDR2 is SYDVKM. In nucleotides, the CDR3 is TGTGCCAGCAGTTCCCTCCTATACAGGGACTCCTACGAGCAGTACTTC. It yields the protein CASSSLLYRDSYEQYF.

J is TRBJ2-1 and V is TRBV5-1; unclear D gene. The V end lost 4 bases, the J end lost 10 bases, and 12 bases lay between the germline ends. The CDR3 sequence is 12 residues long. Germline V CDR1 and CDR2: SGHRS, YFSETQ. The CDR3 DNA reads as TGCGCCAGCAGCGTTCCAAATGTGGAGCAGTTCTTC. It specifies CASSVPNVEQFF.

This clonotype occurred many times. DNA of the CDR3: TGTGCCAGCAGCCAAGATCTCCAGCTGGGCGGTTCTGGGGCCAACGTCCTGACTTTC. Translating gives CASSQDLQLGGSGANVLTF. The chain is built from TRBV4-2 and TRBJ2-6; no clear D gene. CDR3 length: 19 residues. V lost 0 bases to trimming and J lost 1 base, with 16 bases between them. The germline V gene encodes CDR1 LGHNA and CDR2 YNFKEQ.

CDR3 nucleotides: TGTGCCATCAGAGGACAGGGGAATGAGCAGTTCTTC. Translation gives CAIRGQGNEQFF. The gene calls are TRBV10-3 and TRBJ2-1; 9 bases are a match to TRBD1. V lost 6 bases to trimming and J lost 7 bases; unmatched junction nucleotides: 1. The germline V gene has CDR1 ENHRY and CDR2 SYGVKD. The CDR3 contains 12 residues.

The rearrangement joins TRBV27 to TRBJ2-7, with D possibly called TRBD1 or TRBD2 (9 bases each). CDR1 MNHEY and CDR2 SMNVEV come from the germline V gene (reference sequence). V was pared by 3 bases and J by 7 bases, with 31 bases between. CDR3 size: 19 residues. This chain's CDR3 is CASSLSGTGLFAGGPEQYF. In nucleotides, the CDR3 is TGTGCCAGCAGTTTGTCCGGGACAGGGCTGTTTGCGGGAGGGCCAGAGCAGTACTTC.

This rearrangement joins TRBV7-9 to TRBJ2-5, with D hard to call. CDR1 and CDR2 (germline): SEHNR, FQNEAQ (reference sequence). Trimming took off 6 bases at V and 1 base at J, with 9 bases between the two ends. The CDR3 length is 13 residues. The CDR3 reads CASRAQAQETQYF. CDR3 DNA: TGTGCCAGCAGGGCGCAGGCCCAAGAGACCCAGTACTTC. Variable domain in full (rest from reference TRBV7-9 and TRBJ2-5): DTGVSQNPRHKITKRGQNVTFRCDPISEHNRLYWYRQTLGQGPEFLTYFQNEAQLEKSRLLSDRFSAERPKGSFSTLEIQRTEQGDSAMYLCASRAQAQETQYFGPGTRLLVL.

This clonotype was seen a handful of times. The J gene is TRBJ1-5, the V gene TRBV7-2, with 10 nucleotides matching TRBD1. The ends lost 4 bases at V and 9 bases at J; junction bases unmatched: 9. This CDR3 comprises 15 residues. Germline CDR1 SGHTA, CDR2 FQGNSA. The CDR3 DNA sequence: TGTGCCAGCAGCTCTCAGACAGGGGGCTCTGGGCCCCAGCATTTT. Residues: CASSSQTGGSGPQHF.

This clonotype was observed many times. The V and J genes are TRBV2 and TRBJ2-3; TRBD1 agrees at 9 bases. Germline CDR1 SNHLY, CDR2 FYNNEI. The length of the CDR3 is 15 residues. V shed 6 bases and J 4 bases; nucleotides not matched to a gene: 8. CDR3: CASRGQGAIADTQYF. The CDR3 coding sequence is TGTGCCAGCAGGGGACAGGGCGCGATAGCAGATACGCAGTATTTT.

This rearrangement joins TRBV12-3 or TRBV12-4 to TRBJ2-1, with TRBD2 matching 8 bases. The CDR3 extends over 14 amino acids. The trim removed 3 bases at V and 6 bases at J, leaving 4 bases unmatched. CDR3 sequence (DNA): TGTGCCAGCAGTTTGTGGGCGGGAGGCAATGAGCAGTTCTTC. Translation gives CASSLWAGGNEQFF.

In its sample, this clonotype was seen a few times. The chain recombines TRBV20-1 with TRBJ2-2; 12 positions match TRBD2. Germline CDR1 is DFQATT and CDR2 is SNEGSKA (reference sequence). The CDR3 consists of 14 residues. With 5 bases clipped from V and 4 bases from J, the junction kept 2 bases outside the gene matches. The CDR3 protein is CSARGLAGTGELFF. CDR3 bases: TGCAGTGCTCGGGGACTAGCGGGCACCGGGGAGCTGTTTTTT.

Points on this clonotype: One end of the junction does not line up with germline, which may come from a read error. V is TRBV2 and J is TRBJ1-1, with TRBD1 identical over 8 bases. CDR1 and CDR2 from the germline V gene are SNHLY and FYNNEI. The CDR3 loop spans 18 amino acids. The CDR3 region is CASSEVPGTGFRNAEAFF. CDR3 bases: TGTGCCAGCAGTGAAGTGCCCGGGACAGGATTTAGGAACGCTGAAGCTTTCTTT.

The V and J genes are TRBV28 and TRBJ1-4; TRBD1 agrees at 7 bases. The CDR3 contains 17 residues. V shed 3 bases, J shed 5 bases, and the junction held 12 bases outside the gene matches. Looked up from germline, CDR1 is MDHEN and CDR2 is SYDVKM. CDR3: CASSFRGYGTENEKLFF. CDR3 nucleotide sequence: TGTGCCAGCAGTTTCCGGGGCTACGGGACAGAGAATGAAAAACTGTTTTTT.

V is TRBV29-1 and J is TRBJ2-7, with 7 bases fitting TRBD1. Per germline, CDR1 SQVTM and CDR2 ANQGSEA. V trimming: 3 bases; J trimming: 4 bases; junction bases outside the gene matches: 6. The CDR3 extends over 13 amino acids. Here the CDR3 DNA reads TGCAGCGTTGAGAGTCGGACAGGATACGAGCAGTACTTC. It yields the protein CSVESRTGYEQYF.